This T cell receptor (beta chain) was sequenced for a study of cytotoxic CD8 clonotypes in ibrutinib-treated CLL. Study-wide results and caveats: On treatment, the uncommon public clonotypes contracted or remained stable. Patients had baseline clonality above age-matched healthy donors, and this clonality moved with circulating CD8+ T-cell counts. Clonality increased at ibrutinib response and stayed stable in sustained remission. At progression, however, it fell back toward baseline.

A note on this clone: Its antigen remains unidentified.

Profiled with immunoSEQ multiplex PCR; TCRdb holds only in-frame clones, not every one. The sample includes some 150,000 clones, about three quarters of them seen just once. There are 17 residues in the CDR3. The V segment lost 2 bases and the J segment 1 base; nucleotides outside the gene matches: 8. Looked up from germline, CDR1 is LNHNV and CDR2 is YYDKDF (reference sequence). The starting material was PBMCs, obtained after 24 months of ibrutinib treatment. The origin of this receptor is a human donor with chronic lymphocytic leukemia. The chain employs TRBV15 and TRBJ1-1, with 9 nucleotides matching TRBD1. As DNA, the CDR3 is TGTGCCACCAGCAGAACCTGGGGACAGGGTGGGAACACTGAAGCTTTCTTT. Translated: CATSRTWGQGGNTEAFF.